The next 16 T cell receptor beta chains were all read from a single sample in a study of blood T cell repertoires in COVID-19. Measured with immunoSEQ multiplex PCR; TCRdb has only the in-frame clones, and not every one. The sample gives roughly 20,000 clones, roughly nine tenths of which show up once; 9.5% to 12% is in the top ten. The sequenced sample was peripheral blood. The receptors come from a human donor in a cohort sampled during active COVID-19.

The V gene is TRBV6-6, the J gene TRBJ2-2, with TRBD2 identical over 7 bases. The CDR3 consists of 13 residues. CDR1 and CDR2 (germline): MNHNY, SVGAGI (reference sequence). Trimming removed 6 bases from V and 4 bases from J; junction bases left unmatched: 2. CDR3 nucleotide sequence: TGTGCCAGCAGAGGCGGGAGCACCGGGGAGCTGTTTTTT. Its protein product is CASRGGSTGELFF.

This chain links TRBV30 with TRBJ1-6, with D possibly being TRBD1 (5 bases). Germline V gene lookup returns CDR1 GTSNPN and CDR2 SVGIG (reference sequence). The CDR3 is made up of 13 amino acids. Trimming cost V 8 bases and J 0 bases, with 8 bases left between them. The CDR3, as DNA: TGTGCCCTGACAGCCTCCTATAATTCACCCCTCCACTTT. It is translated as CALTASYNSPLHF.

This clone was counted a single time. J is TRBJ1-3 and V is TRBV6-6, with D hard to call. The V end lost 6 bases, the J end lost 0 bases, and 9 bases lay between the germline ends. Germline CDR1 is MNHNY and CDR2 is SVGAGI (reference sequence). The CDR3 is made up of 14 amino acids. Here the CDR3 DNA reads TGTGCCAGCAGCCACGGGTTCTCTGGAAACACCATATATTTT. The encoded protein is CASSHGFSGNTIYF.

The V and J genes are TRBV5-1 and TRBJ2-1, with 14 bases aligning to TRBD2. The CDR3 totals 16 residues. Germline CDR1 and CDR2: SGHRS and YFSETQ. J was trimmed by 10 bases and V by 4 bases; bases with no gene match: 10. The CDR3: CASSIGTSGSVKEQFF. The CDR3 nucleotides read TGCGCCAGCAGCATAGGGACTAGCGGGAGTGTAAAAGAGCAGTTCTTC. The full variable domain, its missing parts supplied by reference TRBV5-1 and TRBJ2-1, is KAGVTQTPRYLIKTRGQQVTLSCSPISGHRSVSWYQQTPGQGLQFLFEYFSETQRNKGNFPGRFSGRQFSNSRSEMNVSTLELGDSALYLCASSIGTSGSVKEQFFGPGTRLTVL.

The rearrangement joins TRBV29-1 to TRBJ2-7; 9 bases line up with TRBD1. CDR3 length: 13 amino acids. J gave up 1 base and V 5 bases, and 3 bases lay outside the gene matches. CDR1 SQVTM and CDR2 ANQGSEA come from the germline V gene. The CDR3 DNA follows: TGCAGCGTTATGGACAGGGGATCCTACGAGCAGTACTTC. Translation gives CSVMDRGSYEQYF.

The chain recombines TRBV11-2 with TRBJ2-7, with 9 bases that match TRBD1. Germline V gene sequence: CDR1 SGHAT, CDR2 FQNNGV. J was trimmed by 5 bases and V by 5 bases; bases with no gene match: 4. The CDR3 consists of 13 residues. The CDR3 DNA is TGTGCCAGCAGCAGGGACAGGGTACACGAGCAGTACTTC. Its protein product is CASSRDRVHEQYF.

The chain combines TRBV5-1 with TRBJ1-5; D remains unclear. The CDR3 contains 14 residues. Trimming took off 0 bases at V and 5 bases at J, with 9 bases between the two ends. Germline CDR1 reads SGHRS; CDR2 reads YFSETQ. The CDR3 region has the DNA TGCGCCAGCAGCTTGGGAGGAGAAGATCAGCCCCAGCATTTT. Its translation is CASSLGGEDQPQHF.

This clone has just one count. V usage is TRBV6-6 and J usage is TRBJ2-2; the D is unclear. The CDR3 sequence is 17 residues long. Trimming removed 5 bases at V and 0 bases at J, with 16 bases between. Per the germline V gene, CDR1 is MNHNY and CDR2 is SVGAGI (reference sequence). As DNA, the CDR3 is TGTGCCAGCAGTCCCAATATCATTGGAGCGAACACCGGGGAGCTGTTTTTT. Translating it yields CASSPNIIGANTGELFF.

The rearrangement uses TRBV28 and TRBJ1-5, with D tentatively TRBD1 (6 bases). Germline CDR1 and CDR2: MDHEN and SYDVKM. V was trimmed by 5 bases and J by 3 bases, leaving 20 bases between them. The CDR3 has 17 amino acids. The CDR3 nucleotides are TGTGCCAGCAGTCTCACGGGGGGCGCTCCTTCCAATCAGCCCCAGCATTTT. Amino acid sequence: CASSLTGGAPSNQPQHF.

This clone was observed a single time. The V call is TRBV5-1, the J call TRBJ2-7; the D gene is possibly TRBD1 (6 bases). Trimming left V 3 bases short and J 3 bases short, with 10 bases between. The CDR3 is 13 residues long. Germline lookup yields CDR1 SGHRS and CDR2 YFSETQ. CDR3 sequence (DNA): TGCGCCAGCAGCTATAACAGGGACTACGAGCAGTACTTC. Translating it yields CASSYNRDYEQYF.

The chain is built from TRBV2 and TRBJ1-2, with 8 bases fitting TRBD1. With 5 bases clipped from V and 8 bases from J, the junction kept 7 bases outside the gene matches. This CDR3 spans 13 amino acids. Germline CDR1 and CDR2: SNHLY and FYNNEI. CDR3 nucleotide sequence: TGTGCCAGCAGTCCCCAGGGGGCGGGAGGCTACACCTTC. It translates to CASSPQGAGGYTF.

The rearrangement links TRBV7-3 to TRBJ1-3, with 7 positions matching TRBD1. Germline V gene lookup returns CDR1 SGHTA and CDR2 FQGTGA. CDR3 length equals 16 residues. V lost 2 bases, J lost 0 bases, and 4 bases stayed unmatched. The CDR3 spells CASSLQGGHSGNTIYF. CDR3 bases: TGTGCCAGCAGCTTACAAGGGGGCCACTCTGGAAACACCATATATTTT. Full variable domain (rest looked up from reference TRBV7-3 and TRBJ1-3): GAGVSQTPSNKVTEKGKYVELRCDPISGHTALYWYRQSLGQGPEFLIYFQGTGAADDSGLPNDRFFAVRPEGSVSTLKIQRTERGDSAVYLCASSLQGGHSGNTIYFGEGSWLTVV.

The rearrangement uses TRBV5-4 and TRBJ2-7; TRBD2 agrees at 13 bases. The CDR3 is 16 residues long. Looked up from germline, CDR1 is SGHNT and CDR2 is YYREEE (reference sequence). V lost 4 bases and J lost 7; bases outside the gene matches: 11. DNA of the CDR3: TGTGCCAGCAGCCTGGATTGGACTAGCGGGAGTGAAGAGCAGTACTTC. Residues: CASSLDWTSGSEEQYF.

A single count supports this clone. The rearrangement uses TRBV28 and TRBJ2-5, with TRBD2 matching over 9 bases. The CDR3 loop spans 13 amino acids. Trimming took 8 bases from V and 2 from J; bases not matched to a gene: 3. Germline CDR1 is MDHEN and CDR2 is SYDVKM. CDR3 coding DNA: TGTGCCAGCGCTAGCGGGAATCAAGAGACCCAGTACTTC. Protein: CASASGNQETQYF.

In its sample, this clone is medium-sized. The chain employs TRBV7-9 and TRBJ2-1; 8 bases agree with TRBD1. The CDR3 spans 16 residues. Trimming at V came to 5 bases and at J to 4 bases, leaving 10 bases not matched to a gene. Germline loops: CDR1 SEHNR, CDR2 FQNEAQ (reference sequence). This chain's CDR3 is CASSDIDRGFYNEQFF. CDR3 bases: TGTGCCAGCAGCGATATTGACAGGGGTTTTTACAATGAGCAGTTCTTC.

The chain uses TRBV5-5 and TRBJ2-7; TRBD2 matches at 8 bases. The germline gives CDR1 SGHKS, CDR2 YYEKEE (reference sequence). Trimming cost V 3 bases and J 2 bases; bases outside gene matches: 4. The CDR3 consists of 14 residues. The DNA for the CDR3 is TGTGCCAGCAGCTACTTAGCGGGAACCTACGAGCAGTACTTC. It is translated as CASSYLAGTYEQYF.